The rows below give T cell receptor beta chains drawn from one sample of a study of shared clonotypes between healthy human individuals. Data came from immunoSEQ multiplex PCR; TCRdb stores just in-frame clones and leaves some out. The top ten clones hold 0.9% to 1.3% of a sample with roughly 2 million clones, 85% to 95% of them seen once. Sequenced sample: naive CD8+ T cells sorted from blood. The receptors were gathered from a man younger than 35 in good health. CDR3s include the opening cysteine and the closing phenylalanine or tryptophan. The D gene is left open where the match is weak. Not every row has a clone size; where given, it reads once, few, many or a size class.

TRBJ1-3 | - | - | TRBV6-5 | TGTGCCAGCACCCCCTCCCAAGGGTCCGGAAACACCATATATTTT | CASTPSQGSGNTIYF
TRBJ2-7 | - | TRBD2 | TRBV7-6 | TGTGCCAGCAGCTTAGCGCTACCTAGCGGGCTGACAACAGGCTACGAGCAGTACTTC | CASSLALPSGLTTGYEQYF
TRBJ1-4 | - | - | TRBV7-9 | TGTGCCAGCCAATCGGGGGGTAATGAAAAACTGTTTTTT | CASQSGGNEKLFF
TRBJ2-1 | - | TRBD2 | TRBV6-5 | TGTGCCAGCAGTTGGGGGGGGATAGGGAGCCACAATGAGCAGTTCTTC | CASSWGGIGSHNEQFF
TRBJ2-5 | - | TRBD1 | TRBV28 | TGTGCCAGCAGTTGGACAGGGACGGGGGAGACCCAGTACTTC | CASSWTGTGETQYF
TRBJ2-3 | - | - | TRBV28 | TGTGCCAGCAGTTTAGAAGTTAGCGAGGCAGATACGCAGTATTTT | CASSLEVSEADTQYF
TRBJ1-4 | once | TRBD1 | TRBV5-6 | TGTGCCAGCAGCCTGGGACAGGGGTGGGCTAATGAAAAACTGTTTTTT | CASSLGQGWANEKLFF
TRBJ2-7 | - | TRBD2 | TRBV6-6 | TGTGCCAGCAGTTACTTGGCGGGGGAACTCGAGCAGTACTTC | CASSYLAGELEQYF
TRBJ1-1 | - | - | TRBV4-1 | TGCGCCAGCAGCCAAGATAGGAGGGGGAAGGTCGACACTGAAGCTTTCTTT | CASSQDRRGKVDTEAFF
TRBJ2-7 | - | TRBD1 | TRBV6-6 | TGTGCCAGCAGCCCCGGACAGGGGGAGGGCTACGAGCAGTACTTC | CASSPGQGEGYEQYF
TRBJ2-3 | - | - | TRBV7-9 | TGTGCCAGCACCCTTCCTAGCACAGATACGCAGTATTTT | CASTLPSTDTQYF
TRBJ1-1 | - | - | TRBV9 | TGTGCCAGCAGCGTGGAGGGACGCCAGAACACTGAAGCTTTCTTT | CASSVEGRQNTEAFF
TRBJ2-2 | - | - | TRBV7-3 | TGTGCCAGCAGGGTATTGACCGGGGAGCTGTTTTTT | CASRVLTGELFF
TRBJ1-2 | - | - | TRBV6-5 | TGTGCCAGCAGTTACGTGGATTCTGATGGCTACACCTTC | CASSYVDSDGYTF
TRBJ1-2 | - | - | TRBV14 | TGTGCCAGCAGCCAAGGGAGGGCTAACTATGGCTACACCTTC | CASSQGRANYGYTF
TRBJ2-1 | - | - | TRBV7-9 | TGTGCCAGCAGCCCTATGCAGGGAAATGGAGGTGAGCAGTTCTTC | CASSPMQGNGGEQFF
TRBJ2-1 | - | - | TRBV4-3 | TGCGCCAGCAGCCAAGTTCGAGGGAACTACAATGAGCAGTTCTTC | CASSQVRGNYNEQFF
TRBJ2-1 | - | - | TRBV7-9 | TGTGCCAGCAGCTTGATTAGCGGCTCCTACAATGAGCAGTTCTTC | CASSLISGSYNEQFF
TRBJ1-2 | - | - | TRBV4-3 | TGCGCCAGCAGCCAAGATGATAGGGTGGATGGCTACACCTTC | CASSQDDRVDGYTF
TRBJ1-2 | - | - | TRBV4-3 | TGCGCCAGCAGCCAAGATGGCAGGGCTTTCTATGGCTACACCTTC | CASSQDGRAFYGYTF
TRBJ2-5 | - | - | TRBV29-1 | TGCAGCGCCCCGCGGGGCGCGGAGACCCAGTACTTC | CSAPRGAETQYF
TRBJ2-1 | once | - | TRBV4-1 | TGCGCCAGCAGTACTGGGTACGGTTACAATGAGCAGTTCTTC | CASSTGYGYNEQFF
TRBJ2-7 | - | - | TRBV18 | TGTGCCAGCTCAGAGGCAGGGTCTTCCTACGAGCAGTACTTC | CASSEAGSSYEQYF
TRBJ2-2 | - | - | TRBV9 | TGTGCCAGCAGCGTAGGTCCCGGGGAGCTGTTTTTT | CASSVGPGELFF
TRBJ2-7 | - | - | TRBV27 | TGTGCCAGCAGTTTAGACGGGAACTACGAGCAGTACTTC | CASSLDGNYEQYF
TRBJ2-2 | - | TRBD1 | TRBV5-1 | TGCGCCAGCAGCCCGGACAGGGGTCGAGGGGAGCTGTTTTTT | CASSPDRGRGELFF
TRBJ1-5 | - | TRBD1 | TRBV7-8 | TGTGCCAGCAGCTTCCCTCAGGGGGAGCCCCAGCATTTT | CASSFPQGEPQHF
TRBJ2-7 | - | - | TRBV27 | TGTGCCAGCAGACACATTCTCCAGGGATCCGAGCAGTACTTC | CASRHILQGSEQYF
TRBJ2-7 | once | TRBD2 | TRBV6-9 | TGTGCCAGGGGGGCTAAAGGTAGCGGGACGTTCTCCTACGAGCAGTACTTC | CARGAKGSGTFSYEQYF
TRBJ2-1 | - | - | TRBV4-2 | TGTGCCAGCAGCCAAGCAGGGACCCACAATGAGCAGTTCTTC | CASSQAGTHNEQFF
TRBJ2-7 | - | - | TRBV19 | TGTGCCAGTAGTATAGAGTCGGGGGTCTCCTACGAGCAGTACTTC | CASSIESGVSYEQYF
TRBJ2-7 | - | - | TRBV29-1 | TGCAGCGTTGTGGGTCTAGGGCAGCGCTCCTACGAGCAGTACTTC | CSVVGLGQRSYEQYF
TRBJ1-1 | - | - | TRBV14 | TGTGCCAGCAGCCAAGTTCCGGAGAACACTGAAGCTTTCTTT | CASSQVPENTEAFF
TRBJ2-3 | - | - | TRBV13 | TGTGCCAGCAGCTTAGGAAGCACAGATACGCAGTATTTT | CASSLGSTDTQYF
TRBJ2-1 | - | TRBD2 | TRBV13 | TGTGCCAGCAGCCAGGTAGGACTAGCGAGTTACAATGAGCAGTTCTTC | CASSQVGLASYNEQFF
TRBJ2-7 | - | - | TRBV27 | TGTGCCAGCAGTTTCAAACTAGGGTACTACGAGCAGTACTTC | CASSFKLGYYEQYF
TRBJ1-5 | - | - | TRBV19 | TGTGCCAGTAGTATAGTTCCATATAGCAATCAGCCCCAGCATTTT | CASSIVPYSNQPQHF
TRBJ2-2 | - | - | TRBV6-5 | TGTGCCAGCAGTTCCGCCCGGGAGAGAGATACCGGGGAGCTGTTTTTT | CASSSARERDTGELFF
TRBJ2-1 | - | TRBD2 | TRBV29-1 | TGCAGCGCTCGGACTAGCGGGGACGCCTACAATGAGCAGTTCTTC | CSARTSGDAYNEQFF
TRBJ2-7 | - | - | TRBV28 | TGTGCCAGCAGGGCCCCTGGAACCCTTTTAGGCCACGAGCAGTACTTC | CASRAPGTLLGHEQYF
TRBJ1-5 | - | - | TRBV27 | TGTGCCAGCAGCCGGGGTTTTAGCAATCAGCCCCAGCATTTT | CASSRGFSNQPQHF
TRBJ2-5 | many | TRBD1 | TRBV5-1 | TGCGCCAGCAGTTTGGGACAGGCCCTTCAAGAGACCCAGTACTTC | CASSLGQALQETQYF
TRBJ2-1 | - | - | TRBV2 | TGTGCCCATGGAGTATATGAGCAGTTCTTC | CAHGVYEQFF
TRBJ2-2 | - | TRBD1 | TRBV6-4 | TGTGCCAGCAGTGCCGGGACAGGGGCTACCGGGGAGCTGTTTTTT | CASSAGTGATGELFF
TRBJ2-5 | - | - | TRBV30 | TGTGCCTGGAGCGGGGTGGGGGAAGAGACCCAGTACTTC | CAWSGVGEETQYF
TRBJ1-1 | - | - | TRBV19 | TGTGCCGCCCGGACAGCGAACACTGAAGCTTTCTTT | CAARTANTEAFF
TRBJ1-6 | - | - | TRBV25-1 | TGTGCCAGCAGTACAGCGGGTTCACCCCTCCACTTT | CASSTAGSPLHF
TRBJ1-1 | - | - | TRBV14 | TGTGCCAGCAGCCAAGTGGGGGGGGATCCGAACACTGAAGCTTTCTTT | CASSQVGGDPNTEAFF
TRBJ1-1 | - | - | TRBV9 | TGTGCCAGCAGCGTCGTAGCAACCCGGGGAGGCGGTACTGAAGCTTTCTTT | CASSVVATRGGGTEAFF
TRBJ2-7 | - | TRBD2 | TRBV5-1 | TGCGCCAGCAGTGAGGGTAGCGGGGCCTACGAGCAGTACTTC | CASSEGSGAYEQYF
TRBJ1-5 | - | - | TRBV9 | TGTGCCAGCAGCGTAGAGGGGGGGCCCCAGCATTTT | CASSVEGGPQHF
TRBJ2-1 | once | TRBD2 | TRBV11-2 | TGTGCCAGCATCCCGATGCGGGACTACTACAATGAGCAGTTCTTC | CASIPMRDYYNEQFF
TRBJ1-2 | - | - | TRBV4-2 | TGTGCCAGCAGCCAAGCCGGGGTGGACTATGGCTACACCTTC | CASSQAGVDYGYTF